This T cell receptor beta chain was profiled in a study of Ad26.COV2.S vaccination and SARS-CoV-2 variants. Treatment reported: approximately 18 received Ad26.COV2.S at low or high dose, single or two shots; 5 received placebo; per-sample allocation not given. The investigators took samples on day 63 after the first vaccine or placebo injection. CDR1 and CDR2 from the germline V gene are MGHDK and SYGVNS. V was trimmed by 4 bases and J by 5 bases, leaving 14 bases between them. The CDR3 has 14 amino acids. Here immunoSEQ multiplex PCR was the method, and the copy in TCRdb shows in-frame clones only, minus some. The sample lists approximately 460,000 clones; 80% to 90% were seen once.

The clonotype originates from a person aged 18-65 years who received the Ad26.COV2.S COVID-19 vaccine or a placebo. The starting material was peripheral blood, obtained in a trial of Ad26.COV2.S vaccine versus placebo. The rearrangement uses TRBV25-1 and TRBJ1-2, with D perhaps TRBD1 (5 bases). In nucleotides, the CDR3 is TGTGCCAGCAGTGGGGGGGAGACCCTTTATGGCTACACCTTC. As protein: CASSGGETLYGYTF.